This TCR beta chain came from a study of monozygotic twins with inflammatory bowel disease. Study outcomes and limitations: Healthy co-twins had higher TCRbeta inverse Simpson diversity than their IBD twins.

Each sample's cDNA came from eight separate reactions. TCRdb re-called the 5' RACE reads; one entry per CDR3 protein, DNA not given. Its listing shows more than 350,000 distinct CDR3 sequences. The CDR3 has 20 amino acids. Worth noting for this clonotype: Its antigen remains unidentified.

The J gene is TRBJ1-1, the V gene TRBV12-3 or TRBV12-4; checking the TCRdb D call of TRBD1 is not possible without DNA. The specimen was blood. The clonotype comes from a human donor with ulcerative colitis or Crohn's disease, or a healthy co-twin of an affected twin (not recorded which). This CDR3 is CASSLGPFTGGRGVGTEAFF.